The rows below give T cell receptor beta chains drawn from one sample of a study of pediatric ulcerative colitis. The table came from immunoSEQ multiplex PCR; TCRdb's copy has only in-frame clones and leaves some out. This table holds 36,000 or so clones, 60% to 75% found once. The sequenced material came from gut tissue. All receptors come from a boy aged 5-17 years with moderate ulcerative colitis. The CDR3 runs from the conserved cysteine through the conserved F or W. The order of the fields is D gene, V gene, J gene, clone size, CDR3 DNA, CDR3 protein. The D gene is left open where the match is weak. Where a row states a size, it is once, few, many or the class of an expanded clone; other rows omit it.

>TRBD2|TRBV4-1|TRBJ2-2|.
TGCGCCAGCAGCCTAAGGGGTAGCGGGGGTCAGGGGGACACCGGGGAGCTGTTTTTT
CASSLRGSGGQGDTGELFF
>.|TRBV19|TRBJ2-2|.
TGTGCCAGTAGTATTGGGGCGGCCGGGGAGCTGTTTTTT
CASSIGAAGELFF
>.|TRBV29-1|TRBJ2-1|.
TGCAGCGGGTGGGTGAACAATGAGCAGTTCTTC
CSGWVNNEQFF
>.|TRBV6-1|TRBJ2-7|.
TGTGCCAGCAGTGAATTCGCCATGTGGGGCTCCTACGAGCAGTACTTC
CASSEFAMWGSYEQYF
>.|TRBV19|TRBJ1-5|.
TGTGCCAGTAGTAACACATTGGGTGGCGAGAATCAGCCCCAGCATTTT
CASSNTLGGENQPQHF
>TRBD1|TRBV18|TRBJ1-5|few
TGTGCCAGCTCACCTGACAGGGCACAGCCCCAGCATTTT
CASSPDRAQPQHF
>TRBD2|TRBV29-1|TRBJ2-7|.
TGCAGCGTTAGGGCTAGCGGATCCTACGAGCAGTACTTC
CSVRASGSYEQYF
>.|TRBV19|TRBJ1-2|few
TGTGCCAGTAGTATTGGGCAGTTGAGGGGGTACTACTATGGCTACACCTTC
CASSIGQLRGYYYGYTF
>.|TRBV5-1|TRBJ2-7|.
TGCGCCAGCGGGGGCGTCGGGGAGCAGTACTTC
CASGGVGEQYF
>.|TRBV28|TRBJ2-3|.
TGTGCCAGCAGTTTAGGCCCCTCAGCTTTCTCGTATTTT
CASSLGPSAFSYF
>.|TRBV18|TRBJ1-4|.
TGTGCCAGCTCACCAGACAGGATTGCAACTAATGAAAAACTGTTTTTT
CASSPDRIATNEKLFF
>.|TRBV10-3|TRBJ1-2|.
TGTGCCATCAGTGAAAGGGATGGTGGCTACACCTTC
CAISERDGGYTF
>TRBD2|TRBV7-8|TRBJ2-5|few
TGTGCCAGCAGCTCCTGGACTAGCGGGGAAGGAGAGACCCAGTACTTC
CASSSWTSGEGETQYF
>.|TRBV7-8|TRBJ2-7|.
TGTGCCAGCAGCTTTCTCCCCAGAGGGAGCGCCCACGAGCAGTACTTC
CASSFLPRGSAHEQYF
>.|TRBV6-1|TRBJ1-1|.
TGTGCCAGCAGGGACAGATCTTTGAACACTGAAGCTTTCTTT
CASRDRSLNTEAFF
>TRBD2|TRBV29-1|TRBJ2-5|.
TGCAGCGTGGGGACTAGCGGGGAGACCCAGTACTTC
CSVGTSGETQYF
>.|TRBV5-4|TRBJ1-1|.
TGTGCCAGCAGCTCCGGACAGACCATGAACACTGAAGCTTTCTTT
CASSSGQTMNTEAFF
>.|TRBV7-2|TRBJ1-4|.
TGTGCCAGCAGCTCTCAGGGTGAAAAACTGTTTTTT
CASSSQGEKLFF